A selection of T cell receptor beta chains follows, all from one sample in a study of blood T cell repertoires in COVID-19. Some clones are missing from TCRdb's copy, which holds only in-frame ones; the method was immunoSEQ multiplex PCR. Among more than 50,000 clones listed, roughly 87% were seen once. Sequencing was carried out using peripheral blood. These receptors all come from a woman aged 55-70 years with acute or convalescent COVID-19. CDR3s include the opening cysteine and the closing phenylalanine or tryptophan. A D gene is named only where the DNA matches it firmly. Rows may omit the clone size; those that give it use once, few, many or a size class.

V	D	size	J	DNA	CDR3
TRBV5-4	NA	once	TRBJ1-1	TGTGCCAGCAGCTTGTTGGGGGGAGGGAACACTGAAGCTTTCTTT	CASSLLGGGNTEAFF
TRBV5-1	NA	NA	TRBJ1-4	TGCGCCAGCAGCTTGCAGGGCACTAATGAAAAACTGTTTTTT	CASSLQGTNEKLFF
TRBV5-8	NA	NA	TRBJ2-1	TGTGCCAGCAGCCTCCGGGAGCCCCATGAGCAGTTCTTC	CASSLREPHEQFF
TRBV7-8	NA	NA	TRBJ1-5	TGTGCCAGCAGCCCACAGGGAAAAAGCAATCAGCCCCAGCATTTT	CASSPQGKSNQPQHF
TRBV27	NA	NA	TRBJ1-5	TGTGCCAGCAGTCGGGACTTAGAGAATCAGCCCCAGCATTTT	CASSRDLENQPQHF
TRBV2	TRBD1	medium-sized	TRBJ2-2	TGTGCCAGCAGTCCGACAGGGTTGCGCACCGGGGAGCTGTTTTTT	CASSPTGLRTGELFF
TRBV5-6	TRBD1	NA	TRBJ2-5	TGTGCCAGCAGCTTTCGGGACAGGGACCAAGAGACCCAGTACTTC	CASSFRDRDQETQYF
TRBV15	NA	NA	TRBJ2-1	TGTGCCACCAGCAGATCAGGGGTTGGGTCCTACAATGAGCAGTTCTTC	CATSRSGVGSYNEQFF
TRBV5-1	NA	NA	TRBJ1-1	TGCGCCAGCAGCCCCCGCAGGTCCACTGAAGCTTTCTTT	CASSPRRSTEAFF
TRBV2	TRBD1	NA	TRBJ1-4	TGTGCCAGCAGCCGACAGGGGCGGTGGGAAAAACTGTTTTTT	CASSRQGRWEKLFF
TRBV28	NA	NA	TRBJ2-7	TGTGCCAGCAGTTCGACCCTGGGGGACATATCCTACGAGCAGTACTTC	CASSSTLGDISYEQYF
TRBV24-1	NA	NA	TRBJ2-5	TGTGCCACCAGTGATGTCCCGCAAGAGACCCAGTACTTC	CATSDVPQETQYF
TRBV28	TRBD1	NA	TRBJ1-5	TGTGCCAGCAGTTTAGCCGGGACAGATGGCAGGCGGCCCCAGCATTTT	CASSLAGTDGRRPQHF
TRBV10-3	NA	NA	TRBJ2-7	TGTGCCATCAGTGAGGTGGGGAGCTCCTACGAGCAGTACTTC	CAISEVGSSYEQYF
TRBV5-4	TRBD1	NA	TRBJ1-1	TGTGCCAGCAGCTTGGGGGCAGGGGGCGCAGGGACTGAAGCTTTCTTT	CASSLGAGGAGTEAFF
TRBV5-1	TRBD1	NA	TRBJ2-7	TGCGCCAGCAGCTTCTCCGGGACAGGCCGCGAGCAGTACTTC	CASSFSGTGREQYF
TRBV28	NA	NA	TRBJ1-5	TGTGCCAGCAGCTCCCTCGACAGGAACAATCAGCCCCAGCATTTT	CASSSLDRNNQPQHF
TRBV7-2	NA	NA	TRBJ1-2	TGTGCCAGCAGCTCATACAACCACTATGGCTACACCTTC	CASSSYNHYGYTF
TRBV30	NA	once	TRBJ1-1	TGTGCCTGGAGTGTAGGTGGGCAGGGGAAGGGGGCTTTCTTT	CAWSVGGQGKGAFF
TRBV5-1	TRBD1	NA	TRBJ1-3	TGCGCCAGCAGCTTGGGCAGGGGGATTGGAAACACCATATATTTT	CASSLGRGIGNTIYF
TRBV4-1	NA	NA	TRBJ1-3	TGCGCCAGCAGCCAAGAAGGAAGGGGAAGCGACACCATATATTTT	CASSQEGRGSDTIYF
TRBV11-1	TRBD2	once	TRBJ2-7	TGTGCCAGCAGCTTAGGCGGGAGCGCCTCCTACGAGCAGTACTTC	CASSLGGSASYEQYF
TRBV7-2	TRBD1	NA	TRBJ2-7	TGTGCCAGCAGCATTGGACAGGGGAGGTCCTACGAGCAGTACTTC	CASSIGQGRSYEQYF
TRBV5-1	NA	NA	TRBJ1-6	TGCGCCAGCAGCTTGCAGAATTCACCCCTCCACTTT	CASSLQNSPLHF
TRBV19	TRBD2	NA	TRBJ2-1	TGTGCCAGTATTTATAGGGGTAGGACTAGCGGGGGGGCCTCTAGCAATGAGCAGTTCTTC	CASIYRGRTSGGASSNEQFF
TRBV7-9	TRBD1	NA	TRBJ2-2	TGTGCCAGCAGCTCAGGACAGGGGGGCGCCGGGGAGCTGTTTTTT	CASSSGQGGAGELFF
TRBV5-1	NA	NA	TRBJ1-4	TGCGCCAGCAGCCCCGGGGTGGGTAATGAAAAACTGTTTTTT	CASSPGVGNEKLFF
TRBV11-2	TRBD2	NA	TRBJ2-1	TGTGCCAGCAGCCCCGGGACTAGCGGGAGGAGCTCCTACAATGAGCAGTTCTTC	CASSPGTSGRSSYNEQFF
TRBV19	NA	medium-sized	TRBJ1-5	TGTGCCAGTAGTAGGTTACAGGGTGATAGTCAGCCCCAGCATTTT	CASSRLQGDSQPQHF
TRBV4-1	TRBD2	NA	TRBJ2-3	TGCGCCAGCAGCCCGGTGGGGACGGGGGGAGCGGATACGCAGTATTTT	CASSPVGTGGADTQYF
TRBV4-2	TRBD2	NA	TRBJ2-3	TGTGCCAGCAGCCTCGAACCCGGGACTAGCGGGAGCATGGGGCCAGATACGCAGTATTTT	CASSLEPGTSGSMGPDTQYF
TRBV28	NA	NA	TRBJ1-6	TGTGCCAGCAGTCAATGGGCTTCGAGCTCCTATAATTCACCCCTCCACTTT	CASSQWASSSYNSPLHF
TRBV18	NA	NA	TRBJ2-3	TGTGCCAGCTCACCAAGCAGGACAGATACGCAGTATTTT	CASSPSRTDTQYF